The rows below give T cell receptor beta chains drawn from one sample of a study of identical twins. TCRdb ran MiXCR on the 5' RACE reads and lists one entry per CDR3 protein. Of approximately 500,000 distinct CDR3 sequences listed, more than 20% are singletons. The same specimen was also included in a second study, on T cells expressing NK-cell markers.

Sequenced sample: CD4+ T cells sorted from blood. These receptors were obtained from a woman under 30 in good health. CDR3s include the opening cysteine and the closing phenylalanine or tryptophan. D genes are given only for firm matches. Rows give clone size only sometimes, using once, few, many, or a class for an expanded clone.

.	TRBJ2-1	.	TRBV20-1	CSARDSSVGFNEQFF	TGCAGTGCTAGAGATAGTAGCGTCGGCTTTAATGAGCAGTTCTTC
.	TRBJ2-7	.	TRBV19	CASRPDYNPYEQYF	TGTGCCAGTAGGCCGGACTATAACCCCTACGAGCAGTACTTC
.	TRBJ2-3	.	TRBV7-2	CASIKWRGGDTDTQYF	TGTGCCAGCATCAAGTGGCGGGGCGGGGACACAGATACGCAGTATTTT
.	TRBJ1-1	.	TRBV11-2	CASSEAPNRPEAFF	TGTGCCAGCAGCGAAGCTCCGAACCGGCCTGAAGCTTTCTTT
TRBD2	TRBJ2-1	few	TRBV5-5	CASSPTSGRAPSYNEQFF	TGTGCCAGCAGCCCTACTAGCGGGAGGGCCCCCTCCTACAATGAGCAGTTCTTC
.	TRBJ2-5	.	TRBV5-1	CASSLAEMSTQYF	TGCGCCAGCAGCTTGGCCGAGATGTCGACCCAGTACTTC
TRBD2	TRBJ2-3	.	TRBV5-8	CASSSGTSGVGDTQYF	TGTGCCAGCAGCTCCGGGACTAGCGGCGTGGGGGATACGCAGTATTTT
TRBD1	TRBJ1-1	.	TRBV28	CASSSLVGAGGRNTEAFF	TGTGCCAGCAGTTCCCTCGTAGGGGCAGGGGGTCGGAACACTGAAGCTTTCTTT
TRBD1	TRBJ2-6	many	TRBV7-9	CASSLTGAGANVLTF	TGTGCCAGCAGTTTAACAGGGGCTGGGGCCAACGTCCTGACTTTC
.	TRBJ2-7	.	TRBV9	CASSVSGAMSYEQYF	TGTGCCAGCAGCGTAAGCGGAGCCATGTCCTACGAGCAGTACTTC
.	TRBJ2-2	few	TRBV7-2	CASSNRNTGELFF	TGTGCCAGCAGCAACAGGAACACCGGGGAGCTGTTTTTT
.	TRBJ2-5	.	TRBV5-1	CASSSTGALEETQYF	TGCGCCAGCAGCTCCACCGGGGCCCTAGAAGAGACCCAGTACTTC
.	TRBJ2-3	few	TRBV20-1	CSAPRGVADTQYF	TGCAGTGCCCCCCGGGGAGTTGCAGATACGCAGTATTTT
.	TRBJ1-1	.	TRBV18	CASSPPGKGGTEAFF	TGTGCCAGCTCACCACCGGGAAAGGGAGGCACTGAAGCTTTCTTT
TRBD1	TRBJ2-5	.	TRBV5-1	CASIHFGQGPFQYF	TGCGCCAGCATCCACTTCGGACAGGGTCCGTTTCAGTACTTC
.	TRBJ2-1	few	TRBV5-1	CASSAGWYNEQFF	TGCGCCAGCAGCGCAGGATGGTACAATGAGCAGTTCTTC
.	TRBJ2-7	.	TRBV6-1	CATDYQGVEDEQYF	TGTGCCACCGATTACCAGGGAGTTGAGGACGAGCAGTACTTC
.	TRBJ2-3	few	TRBV12-3/TRBV12-4	CASSFSSQRGDTQYF	TGTGCCAGCAGTTTTTCTAGCCAGCGTGGAGATACGCAGTATTTT
.	TRBJ1-1	.	TRBV9	CASSPQQLSRNTEAFF	TGTGCCAGCAGCCCCCAGCAGCTCTCTCGGAACACTGAAGCTTTCTTT
.	TRBJ2-2	.	TRBV7-2	CASSENRGQRNTGELFF	TGTGCCAGCAGCGAGAATCGGGGCCAGCGGAACACCGGGGAGCTGTTTTTT
.	TRBJ2-1	few	TRBV15	CATSDPGPTNNEQFF	TGTGCCACCAGCGACCCGGGCCCGACCAACAATGAGCAGTTCTTC
.	TRBJ2-2	.	TRBV6-2/TRBV6-3	CASRIGTWDTGELFF	TGTGCCAGCAGAATAGGGACCTGGGACACCGGGGAGCTGTTTTTT
TRBD1	TRBJ1-1	.	TRBV20-1	CSARPGTAYTEAFF	TGCAGTGCTAGACCCGGGACAGCCTACACTGAAGCTTTCTTT
TRBD2	TRBJ2-1	.	TRBV10-3	CATLRTSGGANEQFF	TGTGCCACCCTTCGTACTAGCGGGGGGGCGAATGAGCAGTTCTTC
.	TRBJ1-1	many	TRBV12-3/TRBV12-4	CASRLYSRGPSNTEAFF	TGTGCCAGCAGGCTCTATTCGCGGGGCCCCTCTAACACTGAAGCTTTCTTT
.	TRBJ2-5	few	TRBV9	CASSVGSSRETQYF	TGTGCCAGCAGCGTAGGCTCTTCCCGAGAGACCCAGTACTTC
TRBD2	TRBJ2-4	.	TRBV5-1	CASSFGGTKNIQYF	TGCGCCAGCAGCTTCGGGGGGACCAAAAACATTCAGTACTTC
.	TRBJ1-1	.	TRBV20-1	CSATTNRGTEAFF	TGCAGTGCTACGACCAACCGGGGGACTGAAGCTTTCTTT
TRBD2	TRBJ2-1	many	TRBV2	CASSEGLAGPNEQFF	TGTGCCAGCAGTGAGGGACTAGCGGGGCCCAATGAGCAGTTCTTC
.	TRBJ1-1	.	TRBV20-1	CSASGQRNTEAFF	TGCAGTGCTAGCGGGCAAAGGAACACTGAAGCTTTCTTT
.	TRBJ2-1	.	TRBV18	CASSPRWLRNEQFF	TGTGCCAGCTCACCCCGTTGGTTGAGGAATGAGCAGTTCTTC
.	TRBJ2-7	.	TRBV29-1	CSVRDDTAAEQYF	TGCAGCGTCCGAGATGACACCGCCGCCGAGCAGTACTTC
.	TRBJ2-7	.	TRBV27	CASRSGTLEYF	TGTGCCAGCAGATCCGGGACTCTGGAGTACTTC
.	TRBJ2-7	many	TRBV6-2/TRBV6-3	CASRPQGYEQYF	TGTGCCAGCAGGCCACAGGGATACGAGCAGTACTTC
.	TRBJ2-5	few	TRBV6-1	CASAWTIQETQYF	TGTGCCAGCGCTTGGACGATTCAGGAGACCCAGTACTTC
.	TRBJ2-7	.	TRBV5-4	CASSGGTALSYEQYF	TGTGCCAGCAGCGGAGGGACAGCGCTCTCCTACGAGCAGTACTTC
.	TRBJ2-5	.	TRBV15	CATSGLEDIQETQYF	TGTGCCACCAGCGGGCTTGAGGACATCCAAGAGACCCAGTACTTC
TRBD2	TRBJ2-7	.	TRBV6-2/TRBV6-3	CASVGGRAYEQYF	TGTGCCAGCGTGGGCGGGAGGGCCTACGAGCAGTACTTC
TRBD2	TRBJ2-3	.	TRBV20-1	CSARRSTGLGTDTQYF	TGCAGTGCTCGAAGGAGTACGGGACTAGGCACAGATACGCAGTATTTT
.	TRBJ1-1	few	TRBV5-1	CASRTDPNTEAFF	TGCGCCAGCAGGACAGACCCGAACACTGAAGCTTTCTTT
TRBD2	TRBJ2-3	.	TRBV2	CASSEADGGAQYF	TGTGCCAGCAGTGAAGCTGACGGGGGGGCGCAGTATTTT